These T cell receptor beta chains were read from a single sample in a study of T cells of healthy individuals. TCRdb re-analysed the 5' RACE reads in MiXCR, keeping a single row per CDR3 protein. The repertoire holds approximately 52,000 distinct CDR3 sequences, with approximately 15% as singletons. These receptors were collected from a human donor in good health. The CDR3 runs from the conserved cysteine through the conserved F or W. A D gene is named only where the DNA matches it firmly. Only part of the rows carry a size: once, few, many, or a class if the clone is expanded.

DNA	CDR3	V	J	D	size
TGCGCCAGCAGCCAAGCCCCTAGCGGGAGGGTAAATGAGCAGTTCTTC	CASSQAPSGRVNEQFF	TRBV4-3	TRBJ2-1	TRBD2	many
TGTGCCAGCAGGGGCGGGACAACAAACTATGGCTACACCTTC	CASRGGTTNYGYTF	TRBV6-1	TRBJ1-2	NA	many
TGTGCCAGCAGCCAGAGAAGTGGAGGAGGCTACACCTTC	CASSQRSGGGYTF	TRBV13	TRBJ1-2	NA	NA
TGTGCCAGCAGCTTGCTGTTGGATACGCAGTATTTT	CASSLLLDTQYF	TRBV5-6	TRBJ2-3	NA	few
TGTGCCAGCAGTGACGGACAGGGGGCAGATACGCAGTATTTT	CASSDGQGADTQYF	TRBV6-4	TRBJ2-3	TRBD1	many
TGTGCCAGCAGTCCCGACTTGCAAGAGACCCAGTACTTC	CASSPDLQETQYF	TRBV7-7	TRBJ2-5	NA	NA
TGCGCCAGCAGCCAGGGGGGCGGGTACGAGCAGTACTTC	CASSQGGGYEQYF	TRBV4-3	TRBJ2-7	NA	many
TGTGCCAGCAGCCCCGGGACTCCGAACACCGGGGAGCTGTTTTTT	CASSPGTPNTGELFF	TRBV7-9	TRBJ2-2	NA	many
TGCAGTGCTAGGGGGGGCCAATCTATCACCGGGGAGCTGTTTTTT	CSARGGQSITGELFF	TRBV20-1	TRBJ2-2	NA	once
TGTGCCAGCAGGGAGGGGGCCACAGATACGCAGTATTTT	CASREGATDTQYF	TRBV6-5	TRBJ2-3	NA	NA
TGTGCCAGCAGCGCCCGGGACTTATCCCTCCAGAATTCACCCCTCCACTTT	CASSARDLSLQNSPLHF	TRBV9	TRBJ1-6	NA	NA
TGTGCCAGCAGTTACTCGGCAGGACTAAACAATGAGCAGTTCTTC	CASSYSAGLNNEQFF	TRBV6-5	TRBJ2-1	NA	NA
TGCAGTGCTAGAGTTGAGGGGGCCTACGAGCAGTACTTC	CSARVEGAYEQYF	TRBV20-1	TRBJ2-7	NA	few
TGTGCCAGCAGCAAGGCGGAGGCCGGGACATCGAGCTCCTATAATTCACCCCTCCACTTT	CASSKAEAGTSSSYNSPLHF	TRBV9	TRBJ1-6	NA	few
TGCAGTGCTAGAGATCAAAGTCGCGAGCAGTACTTC	CSARDQSREQYF	TRBV20-1	TRBJ2-7	NA	few
TGTGCCATCAGGACCGGGACAGGGGGGGGAGATACGCAGTATTTT	CAIRTGTGGGDTQYF	TRBV10-3	TRBJ2-3	TRBD1	NA
TGTGCCAGCGTCCGACAGGGGTACTACGAGCAGTACTTC	CASVRQGYYEQYF	TRBV25-1	TRBJ2-7	TRBD1	many
TGCAGCGTAGTTTTGGGGGGCAAGAACATTCAGTACTTC	CSVVLGGKNIQYF	TRBV29-1	TRBJ2-4	NA	many
TGTGCCAGCAGCTTAGTCAGCCGCACAGATACGCAGTATTTT	CASSLVSRTDTQYF	TRBV11-2	TRBJ2-3	NA	few
TGTGCCAGCAGCTTAGCCGGGACAGCAAACACTGAAGCTTTCTTT	CASSLAGTANTEAFF	TRBV7-9	TRBJ1-1	TRBD1	NA
TGTGCCAGCAGCTTGGACAGGGGGGAAAACTATGGCTACACCTTC	CASSLDRGENYGYTF	TRBV7-2	TRBJ1-2	TRBD1	NA
TGCGCCAGCAGCTTAGGGGGGAACAATCAGCCCCAGCATTTT	CASSLGGNNQPQHF	TRBV5-1	TRBJ1-5	NA	few
TGCGCCAGCAGCCAAGATGGGGGGGCATCCTCGTCGAATTTT	CASSQDGGASSSNF	TRBV4-3	TRBJ2-3	NA	many
TGTGCCACCACCGACCAGGGGAACACCGGGGAGCTGTTTTTT	CATTDQGNTGELFF	TRBV24-1	TRBJ2-2	NA	many
TGTGCCAGCACCCGAAATCCTTCGGGTGGAGGGGCCAACGTCCTGACTTTC	CASTRNPSGGGANVLTF	TRBV7-2	TRBJ2-6	NA	many
TGTGCCAGCAGCCCGTCTCAGCTATACACCGGGGAGCTGTTTTTT	CASSPSQLYTGELFF	TRBV14	TRBJ2-2	NA	NA
TGCAGTGCTGGGCTAGAACAGTACGAGCAGTACTTC	CSAGLEQYEQYF	TRBV20-1	TRBJ2-7	NA	NA
TGTGCCAGCAGACAAGGGGGTGGAGGGCAGCCCCAGCATTTT	CASRQGGGGQPQHF	TRBV12-3/TRBV12-4	TRBJ1-5	NA	few